The present entry profiles one TCR beta chain with its context. Profiling relied on immunoSEQ multiplex PCR, and the TCRdb table lists in-frame clones only, not all of them. The table has about 120,000 clones, roughly 89% seen once; the top ten hold 9.5% to 13%. Germline values: CDR1 LGHDT, CDR2 YNNKEL (reference sequence). The CDR3 length is 16 residues. Deletions cut 4 bases from V and 6 bases from J, with 18 bases between. The sample originates from a study of control samples from healthy donors and cancer patients. What was sequenced was blood. This sequence was found in a man aged 30-40 years in good health. The rearrangement links TRBV3-1 (or the pseudogene TRBV3-2) to TRBJ1-4; maybe TRBD1 (5 bases). The CDR3 is CASSPLQGRGDEKLFF. The CDR3 coding sequence is TGTGCCAGCAGCCCGTTGCAGGGAAGGGGTGATGAAAAACTGTTTTTT.